This T cell receptor (beta chain) was recovered during a study of CD8 T cells in ankylosing spondylitis. Points from the study as a whole: A motif of roughly 8 highly homologous TCR beta variants was seen as apparently characteristic of ankylosing spondylitis blood.

The CDR3 totals 15 residues. Germline CDR1 and CDR2: SNHLY and FYNNEI. Trimming pared 7 bases from V and 5 bases from J, leaving 18 bases between. This clonotype was detected only a few times. Its antigen remains unknown. TCRdb re-derived calls from the 5' RACE reads in MiXCR, one entry per CDR3 protein. Of some 800,000 distinct CDR3 sequences listed, around 11% are singletons. This receptor was obtained from a male donor with ankylosing spondylitis. This rearrangement joins TRBV2 to TRBJ2-1; either TRBD1 or TRBD2 may fit D (5 bases each). The specimen was blood, either unsorted or a sorted T cell fraction (not recorded which). Here the CDR3 reads CASTWAGTRHNEQFF. CDR3 bases: TGTGCCAGCACGTGGGCCGGGACCCGACACAATGAGCAGTTCTTC. Looking up the rest from reference TRBV2 and TRBJ2-1 gives the full variable domain: EPEVTQTPSHQVTQMGQEVILRCVPISNHLYFYWYRQILGQKVEFLVSFYNNEISEKSEIFDDQFSVERPDGSNFTLKIRSTKLEDSAMYFCASTWAGTRHNEQFFGPGTRLTVL.